This T cell receptor beta chain was identified in a study of T cell responses to AZD1222 COVID-19 vaccine. The CDR3 loop spans 13 amino acids. In germline, CDR1 is MNHEY, CDR2 SVGAGI. The V gene end was trimmed by 8 bases and the J gene end by 8 bases; junction bases not matched to a gene: 6. On this clone: Its specificity is unknown.

Clones were sequenced by immunoSEQ multiplex PCR, and TCRdb holds only the in-frame ones, with some missing. This repertoire shows about 140,000 clones, approximately 86% found once; its top ten account for about 3%. Study observations and caveats: Within unmutated variant regions lay the reported targets of nearly half of spike-specific TCRs. At baseline, seropositivity was found in only a handful of AZD1222 recipients. Samples come after the peak T cell response, not at day 14. Most donors were white British and more were female, and clonal diversity was possibly underestimated.

This sequence originates from an adult in good health. Sequencing was performed on peripheral blood, taken on day 0 of AZD1222 vaccination. The V and J genes are TRBV6-5 and TRBJ2-3, with 11 bases that match TRBD2. CDR3 nucleotide sequence: TGTGCCAGCGAAGTCCTAGCGGGAGGTACGCAGTATTTT. As protein: CASEVLAGGTQYF.